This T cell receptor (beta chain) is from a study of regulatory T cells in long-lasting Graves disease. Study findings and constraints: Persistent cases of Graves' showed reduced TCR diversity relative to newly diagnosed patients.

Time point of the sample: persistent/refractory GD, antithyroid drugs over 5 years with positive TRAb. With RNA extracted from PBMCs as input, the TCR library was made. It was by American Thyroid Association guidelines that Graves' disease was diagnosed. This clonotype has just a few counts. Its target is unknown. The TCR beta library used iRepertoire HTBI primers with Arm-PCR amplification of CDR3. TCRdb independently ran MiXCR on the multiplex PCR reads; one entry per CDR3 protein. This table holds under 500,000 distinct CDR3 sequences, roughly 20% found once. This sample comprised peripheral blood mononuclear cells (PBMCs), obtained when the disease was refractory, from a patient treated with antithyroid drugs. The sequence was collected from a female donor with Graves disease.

The chain's CDR3 is CASSTQDLGEQYF. The CDR3 bases are TGTGCCAGCAGTACACAGGACCTGGGCGAGCAGTACTTC. The rearrangement uses TRBV2 and TRBJ2-7; D perhaps matches TRBD1 (5 bases). Per the germline V gene, CDR1 is SNHLY and CDR2 is FYNNEI. Trimming took off 5 bases at V and 6 bases at J, with 14 bases between the two ends. This CDR3 is 13 amino acids long.